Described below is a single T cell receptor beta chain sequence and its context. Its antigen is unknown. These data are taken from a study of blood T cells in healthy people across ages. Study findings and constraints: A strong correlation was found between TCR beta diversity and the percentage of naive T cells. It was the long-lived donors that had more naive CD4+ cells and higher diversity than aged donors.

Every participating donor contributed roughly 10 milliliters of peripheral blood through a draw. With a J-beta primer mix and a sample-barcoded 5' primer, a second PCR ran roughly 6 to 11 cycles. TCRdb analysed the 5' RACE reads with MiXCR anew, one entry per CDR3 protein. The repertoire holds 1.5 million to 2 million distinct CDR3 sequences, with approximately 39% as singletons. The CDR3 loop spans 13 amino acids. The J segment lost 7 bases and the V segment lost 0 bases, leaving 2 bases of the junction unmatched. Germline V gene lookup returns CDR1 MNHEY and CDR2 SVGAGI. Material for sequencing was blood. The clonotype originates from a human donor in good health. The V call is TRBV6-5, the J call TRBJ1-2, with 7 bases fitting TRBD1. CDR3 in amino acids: CASSYSQGIGYTF. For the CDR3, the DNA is TGTGCCAGCAGTTACTCACAGGGGATTGGCTACACCTTC.